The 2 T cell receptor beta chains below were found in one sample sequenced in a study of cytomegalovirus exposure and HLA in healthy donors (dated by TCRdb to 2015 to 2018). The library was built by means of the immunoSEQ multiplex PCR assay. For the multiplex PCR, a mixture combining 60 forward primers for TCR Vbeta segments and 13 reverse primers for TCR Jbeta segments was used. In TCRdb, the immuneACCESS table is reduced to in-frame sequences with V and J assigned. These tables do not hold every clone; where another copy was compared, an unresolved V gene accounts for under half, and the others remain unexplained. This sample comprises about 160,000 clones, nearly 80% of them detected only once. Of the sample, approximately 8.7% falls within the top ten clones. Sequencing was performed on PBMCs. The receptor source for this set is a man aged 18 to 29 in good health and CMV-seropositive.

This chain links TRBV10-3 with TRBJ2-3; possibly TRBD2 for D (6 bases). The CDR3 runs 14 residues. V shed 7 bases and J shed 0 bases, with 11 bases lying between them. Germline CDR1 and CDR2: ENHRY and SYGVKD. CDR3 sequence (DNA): TGTGCCATCACCGTAGCGGATAGCACAGATACGCAGTATTTT. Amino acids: CAITVADSTDTQYF.

Here the CDR3 reads CASTPGGQSTGELFF. The CDR3 nucleotides read TGTGCCAGCACCCCCGGCGGCCAATCAACCGGGGAGCTGTTTTTT. V usage is TRBV5-4 and J usage is TRBJ2-2; D gene ambiguous. V gave up 6 bases and J gave up 5 bases, with 17 bases separating them. Looked up from germline, CDR1 is SGHNT and CDR2 is YYREEE (reference sequence). This CDR3 has 15 residues.